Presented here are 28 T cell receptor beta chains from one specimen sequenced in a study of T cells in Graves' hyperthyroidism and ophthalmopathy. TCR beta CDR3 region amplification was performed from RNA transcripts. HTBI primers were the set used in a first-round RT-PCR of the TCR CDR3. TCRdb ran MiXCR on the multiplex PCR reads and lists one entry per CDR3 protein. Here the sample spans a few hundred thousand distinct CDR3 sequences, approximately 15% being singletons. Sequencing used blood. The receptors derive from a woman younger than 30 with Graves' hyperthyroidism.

CDR3 bases: TGTGCCAGTAGTACCTCGAGGGCTGAAGCTTTCTTT. Protein: CASSTSRAEAFF. The rearrangement joins TRBV19 to TRBJ1-1; D not resolved. CDR1 and CDR2 (germline): LNHDA, SQIVND (reference sequence). CDR3 length: 12 residues. V dropped 4 bases and J dropped 6 bases, with 9 bases sitting between them.

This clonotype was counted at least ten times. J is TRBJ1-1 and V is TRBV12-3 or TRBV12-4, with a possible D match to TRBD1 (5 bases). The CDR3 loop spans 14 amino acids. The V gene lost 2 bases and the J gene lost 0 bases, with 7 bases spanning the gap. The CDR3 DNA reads TGTGCCAGCAGTTTATGGGGACTGAACACTGAAGCTTTCTTT. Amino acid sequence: CASSLWGLNTEAFF.

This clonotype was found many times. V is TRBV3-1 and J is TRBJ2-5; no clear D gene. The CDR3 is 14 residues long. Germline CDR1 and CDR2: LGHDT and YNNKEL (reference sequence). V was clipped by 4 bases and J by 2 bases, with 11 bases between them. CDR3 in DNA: TGTGCCAGCAGCCCTCGATCCGGTCAAGAGACCCAGTACTTC. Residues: CASSPRSGQETQYF.

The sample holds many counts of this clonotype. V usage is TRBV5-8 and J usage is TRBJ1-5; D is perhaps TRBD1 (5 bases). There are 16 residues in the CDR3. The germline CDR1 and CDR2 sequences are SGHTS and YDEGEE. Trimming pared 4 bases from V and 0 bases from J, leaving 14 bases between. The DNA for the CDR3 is TGTGCCAGCAGCGACGGGACCGCTTATAGCAATCAGCCCCAGCATTTT. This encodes CASSDGTAYSNQPQHF.

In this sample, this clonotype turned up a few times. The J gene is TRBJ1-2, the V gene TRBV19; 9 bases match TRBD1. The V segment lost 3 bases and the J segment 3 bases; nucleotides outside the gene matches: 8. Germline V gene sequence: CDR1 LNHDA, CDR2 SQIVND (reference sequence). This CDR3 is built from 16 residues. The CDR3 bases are TGTGCCAGTAGTATCCGCGGACAGGGGATTTACTATGGCTACACCTTC. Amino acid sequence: CASSIRGQGIYYGYTF.

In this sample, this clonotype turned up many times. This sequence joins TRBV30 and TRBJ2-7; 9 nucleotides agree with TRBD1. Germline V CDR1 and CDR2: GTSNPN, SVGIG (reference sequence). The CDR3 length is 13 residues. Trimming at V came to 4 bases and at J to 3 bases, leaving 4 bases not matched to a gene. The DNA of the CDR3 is TGTGCCTGGATACGGGGACAGGGCTACGAGCAGTACTTC. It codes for CAWIRGQGYEQYF.

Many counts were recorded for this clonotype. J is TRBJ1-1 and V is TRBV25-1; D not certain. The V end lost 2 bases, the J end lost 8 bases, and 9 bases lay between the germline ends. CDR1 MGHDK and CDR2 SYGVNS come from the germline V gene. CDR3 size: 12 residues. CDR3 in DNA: TGTGCCAGCAGTGAAGGGGTGGGGGAAGCTTTCTTT. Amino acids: CASSEGVGEAFF. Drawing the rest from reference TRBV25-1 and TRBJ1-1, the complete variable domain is EADIYQTPRYLVIGTGKKITLECSQTMGHDKMYWYQQDPGMELHLIHYSYGVNSTEKGDLSSESTVSRIRTEHFPLTLESARPSHTSQYLCASSEGVGEAFFGQGTRLTVV.

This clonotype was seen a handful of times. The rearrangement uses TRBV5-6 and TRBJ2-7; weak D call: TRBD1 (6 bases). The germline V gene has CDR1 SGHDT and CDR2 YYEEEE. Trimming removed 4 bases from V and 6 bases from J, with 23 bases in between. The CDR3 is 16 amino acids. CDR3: CASSKISLSIGGEQYF. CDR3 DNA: TGTGCCAGCAGCAAAATATCGTTGTCTATAGGGGGCGAGCAGTACTTC.

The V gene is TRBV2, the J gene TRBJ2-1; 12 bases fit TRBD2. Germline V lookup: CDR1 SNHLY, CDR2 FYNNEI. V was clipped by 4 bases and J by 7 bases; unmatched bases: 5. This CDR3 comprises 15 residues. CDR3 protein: CASSGLTSGSNEQFF. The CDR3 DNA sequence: TGTGCCAGCAGTGGATTGACTAGCGGGAGTAATGAGCAGTTCTTC.

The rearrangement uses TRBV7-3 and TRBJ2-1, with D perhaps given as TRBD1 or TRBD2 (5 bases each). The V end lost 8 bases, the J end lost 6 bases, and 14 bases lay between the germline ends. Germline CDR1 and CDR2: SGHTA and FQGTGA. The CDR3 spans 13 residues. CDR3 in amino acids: CASSRGPPNEQFF. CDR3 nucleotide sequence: TGTGCCAGCTCGAGGGGTCCCCCCAATGAGCAGTTCTTC.

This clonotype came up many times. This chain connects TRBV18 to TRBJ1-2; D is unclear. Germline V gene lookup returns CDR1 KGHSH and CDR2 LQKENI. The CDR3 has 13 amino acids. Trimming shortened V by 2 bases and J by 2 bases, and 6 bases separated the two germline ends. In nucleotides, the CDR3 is TGTGCCAGCTCACCAGAACTAAACTATGGCTACACCTTC. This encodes CASSPELNYGYTF.

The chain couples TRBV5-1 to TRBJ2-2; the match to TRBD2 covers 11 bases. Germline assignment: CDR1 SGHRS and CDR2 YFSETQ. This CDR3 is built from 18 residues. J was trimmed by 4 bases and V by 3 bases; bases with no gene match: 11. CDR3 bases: TGCGCCAGCAGCTCCCCGCGTAGCGGGAGGGCGGTCACCGGGGAGCTGTTTTTT. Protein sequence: CASSSPRSGRAVTGELFF.

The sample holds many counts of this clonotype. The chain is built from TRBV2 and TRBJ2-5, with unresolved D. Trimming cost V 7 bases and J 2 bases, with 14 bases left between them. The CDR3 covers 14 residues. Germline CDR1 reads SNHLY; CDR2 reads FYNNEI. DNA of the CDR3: TGTGCCAGCAAGTTTCAAGCGCCGCAAGAGACCCAGTACTTC. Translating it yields CASKFQAPQETQYF.

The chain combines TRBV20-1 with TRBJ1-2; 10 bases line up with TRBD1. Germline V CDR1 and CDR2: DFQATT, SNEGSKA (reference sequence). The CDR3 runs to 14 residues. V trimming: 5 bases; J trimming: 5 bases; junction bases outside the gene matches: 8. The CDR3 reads CSASGTGAYYGYTF. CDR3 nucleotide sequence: TGCAGTGCTTCAGGGACAGGGGCGTATTATGGCTACACCTTC.

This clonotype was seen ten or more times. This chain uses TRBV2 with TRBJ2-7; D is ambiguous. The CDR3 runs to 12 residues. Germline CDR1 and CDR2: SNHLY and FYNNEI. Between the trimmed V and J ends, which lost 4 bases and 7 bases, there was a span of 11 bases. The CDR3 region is CASSAPLQEQYV. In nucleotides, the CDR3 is TGTGCCAGCAGTGCGCCCCTACAGGAGCAGTACGTC.

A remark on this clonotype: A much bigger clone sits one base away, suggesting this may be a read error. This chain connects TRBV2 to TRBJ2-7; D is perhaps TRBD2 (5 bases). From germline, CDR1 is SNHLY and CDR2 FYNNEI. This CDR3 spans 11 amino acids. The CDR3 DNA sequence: TGTGCCAGCGAGGCGGGTAACGAGCAGTGCTTC. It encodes CASEAGNEQCF.

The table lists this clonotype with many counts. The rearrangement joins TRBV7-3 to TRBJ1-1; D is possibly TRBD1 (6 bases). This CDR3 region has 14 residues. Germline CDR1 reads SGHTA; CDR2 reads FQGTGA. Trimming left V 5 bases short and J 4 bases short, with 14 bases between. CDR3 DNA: TGTGCCAGCAGCCGGGAAAGGGGGGGCACTGAAGCTTTCTTT. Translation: CASSRERGGTEAFF.

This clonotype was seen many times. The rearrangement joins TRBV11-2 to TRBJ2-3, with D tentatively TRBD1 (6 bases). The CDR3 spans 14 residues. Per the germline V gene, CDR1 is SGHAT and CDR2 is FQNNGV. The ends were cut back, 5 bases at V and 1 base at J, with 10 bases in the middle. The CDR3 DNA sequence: TGTGCCAGCAGCAAATGGACAGGCACAGATACGCAGTATTTT. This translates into CASSKWTGTDTQYF.

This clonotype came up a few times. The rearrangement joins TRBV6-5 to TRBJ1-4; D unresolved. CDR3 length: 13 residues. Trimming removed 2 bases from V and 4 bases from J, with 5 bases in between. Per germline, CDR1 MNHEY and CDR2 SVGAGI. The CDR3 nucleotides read TGTGCCAGCAGTTACGGCCGTAATGAAAAACTGTTTTTT. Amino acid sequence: CASSYGRNEKLFF.

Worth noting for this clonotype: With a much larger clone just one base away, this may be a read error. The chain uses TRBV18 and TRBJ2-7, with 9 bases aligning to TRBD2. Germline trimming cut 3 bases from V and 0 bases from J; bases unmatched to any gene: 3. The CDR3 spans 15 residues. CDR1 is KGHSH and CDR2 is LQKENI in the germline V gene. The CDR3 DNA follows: TGTGCCAGCTCACCGGCGGGAGGGGCCTCCTACGAGCAGTACGTC. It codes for CASSPAGGASYEQYV.

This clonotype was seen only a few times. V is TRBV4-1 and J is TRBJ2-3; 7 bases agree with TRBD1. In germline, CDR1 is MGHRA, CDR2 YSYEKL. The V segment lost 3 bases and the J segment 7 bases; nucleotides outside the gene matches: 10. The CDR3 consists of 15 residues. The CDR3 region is CASSHMDRLTYTQYF. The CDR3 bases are TGCGCCAGCAGCCACATGGACAGGCTGACCTATACGCAGTATTTT.

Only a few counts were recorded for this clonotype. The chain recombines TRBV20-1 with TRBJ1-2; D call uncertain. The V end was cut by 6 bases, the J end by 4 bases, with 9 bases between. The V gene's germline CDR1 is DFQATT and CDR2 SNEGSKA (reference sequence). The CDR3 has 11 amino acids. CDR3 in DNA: TGCAGTGCAGGAACCACCTATGGCTACACCTTC. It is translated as CSAGTTYGYTF.

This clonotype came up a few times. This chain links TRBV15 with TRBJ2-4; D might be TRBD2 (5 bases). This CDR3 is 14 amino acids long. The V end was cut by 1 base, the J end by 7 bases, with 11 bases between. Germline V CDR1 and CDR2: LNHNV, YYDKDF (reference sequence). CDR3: CATSRGDYRNIQYF. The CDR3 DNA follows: TGTGCCACCAGCAGAGGAGACTACCGGAACATTCAGTACTTC.

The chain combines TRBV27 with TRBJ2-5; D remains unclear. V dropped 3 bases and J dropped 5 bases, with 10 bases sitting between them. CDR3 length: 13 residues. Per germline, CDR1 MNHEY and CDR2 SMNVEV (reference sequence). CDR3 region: CASSFELRETQYF. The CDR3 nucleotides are TGTGCCAGCAGTTTTGAGCTCCGGGAGACCCAGTACTTC.

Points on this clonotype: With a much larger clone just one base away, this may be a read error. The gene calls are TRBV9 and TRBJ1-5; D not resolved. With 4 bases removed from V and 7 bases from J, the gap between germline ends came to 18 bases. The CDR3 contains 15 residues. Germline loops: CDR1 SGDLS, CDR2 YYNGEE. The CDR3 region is CASSSDAFEEQPQHF. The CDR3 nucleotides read TGTGCCAGCAGCAGCGACGCTTTCGAGGAGCAGCCCCAGCATTTT.

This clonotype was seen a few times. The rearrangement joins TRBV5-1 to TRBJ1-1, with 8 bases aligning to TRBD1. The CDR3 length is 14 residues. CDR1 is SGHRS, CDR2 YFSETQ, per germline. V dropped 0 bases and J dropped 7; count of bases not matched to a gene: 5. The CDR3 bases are TGCGCCAGCAGCTTGGGGTCAGGGGGCTTTGAAGCTTTCTTT. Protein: CASSLGSGGFEAFF.

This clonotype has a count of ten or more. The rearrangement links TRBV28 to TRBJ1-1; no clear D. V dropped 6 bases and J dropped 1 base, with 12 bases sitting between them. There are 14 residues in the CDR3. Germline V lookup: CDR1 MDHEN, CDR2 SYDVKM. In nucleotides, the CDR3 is TGTGCCAGCAGCCTACCCCCAGGGAACACTGAAGCTTTCTTT. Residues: CASSLPPGNTEAFF.

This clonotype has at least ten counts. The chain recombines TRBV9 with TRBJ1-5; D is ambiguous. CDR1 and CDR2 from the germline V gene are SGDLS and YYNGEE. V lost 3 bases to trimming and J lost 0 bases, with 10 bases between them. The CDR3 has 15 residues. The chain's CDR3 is CASSEGPGSNQPQHF. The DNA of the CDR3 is TGTGCCAGCAGCGAAGGACCGGGTAGCAATCAGCCCCAGCATTTT.